These 8 T cell receptor beta chains came from one sample sequenced in a study of blood T cell repertoires in COVID-19. The assay was immunoSEQ multiplex PCR, and TCRdb's table has in-frame clones only and misses some. There are some 230,000 clones in the sample; around 84% occur only once, and 0.98% lies in the top ten. The sample was peripheral blood. Source of these receptors: a man aged 35 to 55 with acute or convalescent COVID-19.

The V gene is TRBV29-1, the J gene TRBJ1-1; tentative D call: TRBD1 (6 bases). V gave up 6 bases and J gave up 4 bases, with 12 bases separating them. This CDR3 region has 12 residues. Per germline, CDR1 SQVTM and CDR2 ANQGSEA. CDR3 amino acids: CSVGDTFTEAFF. The CDR3 bases are TGCAGCGTGGGGGACACATTCACTGAAGCTTTCTTT.

The chain has TRBV10-3 and TRBJ1-5, with 9 positions matching TRBD1. After removal of 6 bases from V and 8 bases from J, the junction contained 8 bases not matched to a gene. The CDR3 extends over 14 amino acids. Germline loops: CDR1 ENHRY, CDR2 SYGVKD. CDR3 sequence reads: CAISEGTGREPQHF. DNA for the CDR3: TGTGCCATCAGCGAGGGGACAGGGAGGGAGCCCCAGCATTTT.

The rearrangement links TRBV12-3 or TRBV12-4 to TRBJ2-1; no clear D. This CDR3 has 13 residues. Deletions cut 0 bases from V and 6 bases from J, with 6 bases between. DNA for the CDR3: TGTGCCAGCAGTTTAGCGCGCCTCAATGAGCAGTTCTTC. The encoded protein is CASSLARLNEQFF.

Worth noting for this clone: A junction boundary mismatches the germline segment, possibly from a read error. The gene calls are TRBV6-5 and TRBJ1-1; 7 nucleotides align to TRBD1. CDR1 is MNHEY, CDR2 SVGAGI, per germline. This CDR3 is built from 15 residues. CDR3 sequence (DNA): TGTGCCAGCAGTTTGACTTTCAGGGGGTCCACTGGAGCTTTCTTT. It yields the protein CASSLTFRGSTGAFF.

A few counts support this clone. The chain employs TRBV12-3 or TRBV12-4 and TRBJ1-1; D ambiguous. Trimming pared 3 bases from V and 1 base from J, leaving 6 bases between. The CDR3 has 13 amino acids. CDR3 bases: TGTGCCAGCAGTTTTGAGGGGAACACTGAAGCTTTCTTT. Encoded protein: CASSFEGNTEAFF.

The chain links TRBV28 to TRBJ1-2; 8 nucleotides agree with TRBD1. This CDR3 region has 13 residues. V was pared by 3 bases and J by 8 bases, with 5 bases of the junction left unmatched. Germline V gene lookup returns CDR1 MDHEN and CDR2 SYDVKM. CDR3 protein: CASSFRGLWGYTF. In DNA, the CDR3 is TGTGCCAGCAGTTTCAGGGGGCTGTGGGGCTACACCTTC.

The chain links TRBV28 to TRBJ1-5; 8 bases are a match to TRBD1. There are 15 residues in the CDR3. Germline trimming cut 6 bases from V and 6 bases from J; bases unmatched to any gene: 10. Germline V CDR1 and CDR2: MDHEN, SYDVKM. The CDR3 sequence: CASSYGQGGGQPQHF. CDR3 DNA sequence: TGTGCCAGCAGCTATGGACAGGGAGGAGGTCAGCCCCAGCATTTT.

This chain uses TRBV5-1 with TRBJ2-2; 12 nucleotides align to TRBD1. The CDR3 spans 15 residues. The V segment lost 4 bases and the J segment 6 bases; nucleotides outside the gene matches: 4. Germline V gives CDR1 SGHRS, CDR2 YFSETQ. The DNA for the CDR3 is TGCGCCAGCAGCGTCGGGACAGGGGGCCCCGGGGAGCTGTTTTTT. Its translation is CASSVGTGGPGELFF.